The 28 T cell receptor beta chains below all came from one sample that was sequenced in a study of cytomegalovirus exposure and HLA in healthy donors. Both 60 Vbeta primers and 13 Jbeta primers went into the PCR. Sequencing was performed with immunoSEQ multiplex PCR; in TCRdb, only in-frame clones are kept and a portion is missing. The top ten hold approximately 20% of the sample, which has tens of thousands of clones, roughly 72% seen once. Sequencing was carried out using PBMCs. The source of these receptors is a woman aged 45-60 years in good health and CMV-seropositive.

The rearrangement joins TRBV11-2 to TRBJ2-7; D unresolved. The ends were cut back, 0 bases at V and 4 bases at J, with 7 bases in the middle. Germline loops: CDR1 SGHAT, CDR2 FQNNGV. The CDR3 length is 13 residues. CDR3 in DNA: TGTGCCAGCAGCTTAGAAATGTCTTACGAGCAGTACTTC. Residues: CASSLEMSYEQYF.

The chain has TRBV5-1 and TRBJ1-4; no clear D gene. The CDR3 is 15 residues long. Germline V gene lookup returns CDR1 SGHRS and CDR2 YFSETQ. V was shortened by 1 base and J by 8 bases, with 15 bases between the two germline ends. Written as DNA, the CDR3 is TGCGCCAGCAGCTTGACAGCTGGGAGTCGAGAAAAACTGTTTTTT. This encodes CASSLTAGSREKLFF.

The chain uses TRBV28 and TRBJ2-1; D is perhaps TRBD2 (6 bases). Per the germline V gene, CDR1 is MDHEN and CDR2 is SYDVKM. The germline V and J ends were trimmed by 5 bases and 5 bases, with 10 bases remaining between them. The CDR3 totals 13 residues. CDR3 coding DNA: TGTGCCAGCAGTCGGGGGATTCACAATGAGCAGTTCTTC. Translated: CASSRGIHNEQFF.

To note about this clone: It may be a read error: a sequence one base away is much more abundant. The rearrangement links TRBV6-4 to TRBJ2-6; D remains unclear. This CDR3 contains 15 residues. Per germline, CDR1 MRHNA and CDR2 SNTAGT. V dropped 0 bases and J dropped 0 bases, with 3 bases sitting between them. The CDR3 is CASSDSSSGANVLTF. The DNA of the CDR3 is TGTGCCAGCAGTGACTCTAGCTCTGGGGCCAACGTCCTGACTTTC.

V is TRBV14 and J is TRBJ2-3; 8 bases are shared with TRBD2. CDR1 is SGHDN, CDR2 FVKESK, per germline. The CDR3 spans 15 residues. V lost 4 bases, J lost 1 base, and 4 bases stayed unmatched. CDR3: CASSLFGGGTDTQYF. CDR3 DNA: TGTGCCAGCAGCCTATTCGGGGGGGGCACAGATACGCAGTATTTT. Filled out from reference TRBV14 and TRBJ2-3, the complete variable domain reads EAGVTQFPSHSVIEKGQTVTLRCDPISGHDNLYWYRRVMGKEIKFLLHFVKESKQDESGMPNNRFLAERTGGTYSTLKVQPAELEDSGVYFCASSLFGGGTDTQYFGPGTRLTVL.

This chain joins TRBV19 and TRBJ1-1; D remains unclear. The CDR3 length is 15 residues. Germline CDR1 reads LNHDA; CDR2 reads SQIVND (reference sequence). The V end was cut by 2 bases, the J end by 0 bases, with 10 bases between. CDR3 in amino acids: CASSIRNRLNTEAFF. The DNA of the CDR3 is TGTGCCAGTAGTATACGGAACAGATTGAACACTGAAGCTTTCTTT.

V is TRBV2 and J is TRBJ2-1; the D is unclear. With 6 bases removed from V and 9 bases from J, the gap between germline ends came to 15 bases. This CDR3 region has 13 residues. Germline CDR1 reads SNHLY; CDR2 reads FYNNEI. CDR3 sequence: CASSAPSKREQFF. The CDR3 DNA follows: TGTGCCAGCAGCGCTCCCTCTAAGCGTGAGCAGTTCTTC.

This clone was recorded a few times. This chain connects TRBV19 to TRBJ2-3, with D possibly matching TRBD2 (6 bases). Germline V gene data show CDR1 as LNHDA and CDR2 as SQIVND (reference sequence). This CDR3 is built from 13 residues. V lost 1 base and J 6 bases, leaving 8 bases between the germline ends. This chain's CDR3 is CASSIGRGDTQYF. CDR3 coding DNA: TGTGCCAGTAGTATAGGACGGGGGGATACGCAGTATTTT.

This chain links TRBV5-1 with TRBJ2-3, with unresolved D. The CDR3 totals 12 residues. The V end lost 6 bases, the J end lost 2 bases, and 7 bases lay between the germline ends. Germline CDR1 and CDR2: SGHRS and YFSETQ. The CDR3 protein is CASNTVTDTQYF. DNA for the CDR3: TGCGCCAGCAACACCGTCACAGATACGCAGTATTTT. The full variable domain, rest sourced from reference TRBV5-1 and TRBJ2-3, is KAGVTQTPRYLIKTRGQQVTLSCSPISGHRSVSWYQQTPGQGLQFLFEYFSETQRNKGNFPGRFSGRQFSNSRSEMNVSTLELGDSALYLCASNTVTDTQYFGPGTRLTVL.

This chain uses TRBV7-9 with TRBJ2-3; TRBD2 matches at 9 bases. The CDR3 runs to 18 residues. The germline V gene has CDR1 SEHNR and CDR2 FQNEAQ (reference sequence). Trimming removed 1 base from V and 2 bases from J; junction bases left unmatched: 10. Here the CDR3 reads CASSLDISGRKSTDTQYF. In DNA, the CDR3 is TGTGCCAGCAGCTTAGATATTAGCGGGAGAAAGTCCACAGATACGCAGTATTTT.

The chain couples TRBV27 to TRBJ1-2; TRBD1 matches at 10 bases. V trimming: 6 bases; J trimming: 5 bases; junction bases outside the gene matches: 12. CDR3 length equals 16 residues. From germline, CDR1 is MNHEY and CDR2 SMNVEV (reference sequence). This CDR3 is CASSVFGTGEQYGYTF. For the CDR3, the DNA is TGTGCCAGCAGCGTATTCGGGACAGGGGAGCAATATGGCTACACCTTC.

This rearrangement joins TRBV7-6 to TRBJ2-1; tentative D call: TRBD2 (5 bases). The V gene's germline CDR1 is SGHVS and CDR2 FNYEAQ. V was clipped by 5 bases and J by 4 bases, with 15 bases between them. This CDR3 is 15 amino acids long. The CDR3 nucleotides read TGTGCCAGCAGCACTCACTCGGGATCGTACAATGAGCAGTTCTTC. It yields the protein CASSTHSGSYNEQFF.

V is TRBV29-1 and J is TRBJ2-7, with TRBD2 as a possible D gene (6 bases). The V gene's germline CDR1 is SQVTM and CDR2 ANQGSEA. With 3 bases removed from V and 3 bases from J, the gap between germline ends came to 12 bases. The length of the CDR3 is 13 residues. For the CDR3, the DNA is TGCAGCGTTGATGGCGGAGGGCACTACGAGCAGTACTTC. Its protein product is CSVDGGGHYEQYF.

The chain recombines TRBV4-2 with TRBJ1-2, with 8 bases identical to TRBD1. Germline values: CDR1 LGHNA, CDR2 YNFKEQ. CDR3 length equals 15 residues. Losses at the gene ends were 2 bases for V and 8 bases for J; bases not matched to a gene: 10. DNA of the CDR3: TGTGCCAGCAGCCAACCCGGGACATCAGGGGGCGGCTACACCTTC. Its protein product is CASSQPGTSGGGYTF.

The rearrangement links TRBV4-1 to TRBJ2-1; D not resolved. Germline V CDR1 and CDR2: MGHRA, YSYEKL. The CDR3 is 16 amino acids. V lost 4 bases, J lost 7 bases, and 20 bases lay in between. In DNA, the CDR3 is TGCGCCAGCAGCCCACCGGGTCTAGTCGAGAGGAATGAGCAGTTCTTC. Amino acid sequence: CASSPPGLVERNEQFF.

The rearrangement joins TRBV5-1 to TRBJ2-7; TRBD2 matches 14 bases. This CDR3 has 18 amino acids. In germline, CDR1 is SGHRS, CDR2 YFSETQ. J lost 4 bases, V lost 0 bases, and 9 bases had no gene match. The CDR3 bases are TGCGCCAGCAGCTTGGGCCCGACTAGCGGGGGGGCAACGTACGAGCAGTACTTC. Its protein is CASSLGPTSGGATYEQYF.

The rearrangement links TRBV7-8 to TRBJ1-4, with D hard to call. The CDR3 totals 15 residues. CDR1 is SGHVS and CDR2 is FQNEAQ in the germline V gene. With 4 bases removed from V and 5 bases from J, the gap between germline ends came to 14 bases. The CDR3 bases are TGTGCCAGCAGCTCCCCCGGAGTCCTAAATGAAAAACTGTTTTTT. Translation gives CASSSPGVLNEKLFF.

This chain connects TRBV7-6 to TRBJ1-5; D gene ambiguous. This CDR3 has 14 residues. Germline V CDR1 and CDR2: SGHVS, FNYEAQ. V lost 2 bases and J lost 4, with 9 bases in between. CDR3 nucleotides: TGTGCCAGCAGCTTATCCGGGGAGAATCAGCCCCAGCATTTT. Its translation is CASSLSGENQPQHF.

This clone occurred a few times. The V call is TRBV6-6, the J call TRBJ1-1; D unresolved. Germline V lookup: CDR1 MNHNY, CDR2 SVGAGI (reference sequence). V lost 2 bases, J lost 4 bases, and 8 bases lay in between. This CDR3 is 13 amino acids long. The CDR3, as DNA: TGTGCCAGCAGTTACATCCGTTCCACTGAAGCTTTCTTT. It specifies CASSYIRSTEAFF.

The rearrangement joins TRBV5-4 to TRBJ1-1; D not resolved. This CDR3 is built from 12 residues. Between the trimmed V and J ends, which lost 7 bases and 4 bases, there was a span of 11 bases. The germline V gene encodes CDR1 SGHNT and CDR2 YYREEE (reference sequence). CDR3 sequence: CASRGSSTEAFF. For the CDR3, the DNA is TGTGCCAGCCGAGGGTCGAGCACTGAAGCTTTCTTT.

V usage is TRBV15 and J usage is TRBJ2-3; D may be TRBD2 (7 bases). Germline V gives CDR1 LNHNV, CDR2 YYDKDF (reference sequence). The CDR3 extends over 16 amino acids. V was cut by 4 bases and J by 4 bases, with 18 bases left in between. The CDR3 nucleotides read TGTGCCACCAGCAAGGAGGGGGGGGAGGTATCAGATACGCAGTATTTT. It translates to CATSKEGGEVSDTQYF. Combining the CDR3 with reference TRBV15 and TRBJ2-3 gives the whole variable domain DAMVIQNPRYQVTQFGKPVTLSCSQTLNHNVMYWYQQKSSQAPKLLFHYYDKDFNNEADTPDNFQSRRPNTSFCFLDIRSPGLGDTAMYLCATSKEGGEVSDTQYFGPGTRLTVL.

This clone was picked up one time. The V call is TRBV28, the J call TRBJ2-1; 7 nucleotides align to TRBD2. The CDR3 loop spans 14 amino acids. Looked up from germline, CDR1 is MDHEN and CDR2 is SYDVKM. J lost 4 bases, V lost 3 bases, and 3 bases had no gene match. Written as DNA, the CDR3 is TGTGCCAGCAGTTTCCAGCGGGAATACAATGAGCAGTTCTTC. It translates to CASSFQREYNEQFF.

The chain combines TRBV28 with TRBJ1-1; D is possibly TRBD1 (6 bases). The CDR3 runs 11 residues. Trimming cost V 6 bases and J 8 bases, with 10 bases left between them. Germline loops: CDR1 MDHEN, CDR2 SYDVKM. The CDR3 loop is CASSLTGEAFF. DNA of the CDR3: TGTGCCAGCAGCTTAACAGGGGAAGCTTTCTTT.

The count of this clone is one. The chain employs TRBV5-1 and TRBJ1-2; perhaps TRBD1 as D (6 bases). V was shortened by 7 bases and J by 2 bases, with 18 bases between the two germline ends. The germline V gene has CDR1 SGHRS and CDR2 YFSETQ. The CDR3 extends over 15 amino acids. In nucleotides, the CDR3 is TGCGCCAGCTCCTTGAGTGGGGGGGCAAACTATGGCTACACCTTC. Translated: CASSLSGGANYGYTF.

The chain combines TRBV29-1 with TRBJ1-1; tentatively, D is TRBD1 (5 bases). Trimming left V 6 bases short and J 5 bases short, with 19 bases between. Germline V lookup: CDR1 SQVTM, CDR2 ANQGSEA. The CDR3 has 14 residues. The CDR3 spells CSVGRGGGLTEAFF. The DNA for the CDR3 is TGCAGCGTGGGTAGGGGAGGCGGTCTGACTGAAGCTTTCTTT.

J is TRBJ2-1 and V is TRBV7-2; D unclear. The CDR3 runs to 13 residues. Germline V gene sequence: CDR1 SGHTA, CDR2 FQGNSA. V gave up 5 bases and J gave up 8 bases, with 13 bases separating them. This CDR3 reads CASSHPRRDEQFF. The CDR3 DNA follows: TGTGCCAGCAGCCACCCTCGTCGGGATGAGCAGTTCTTC. Based on the CDR3 plus reference TRBV7-2 and TRBJ2-1, the full variable domain is GAGVSQSPSNKVTEKGKDVELRCDPISGHTALYWYRQSLGQGLEFLIYFQGNSAPDKSGLPSDRFSAERTGGSVSTLTIQRTQQEDSAVYLCASSHPRRDEQFFGPGTRLTVL.

This clone has only a few counts. The genes are TRBV7-6 and TRBJ1-3, with D uncertain. Trimming cost V 1 base and J 4 bases, with 14 bases left between them. This CDR3 is built from 16 residues. Germline assignment: CDR1 SGHVS and CDR2 FNYEAQ. The CDR3 protein is CASSLVSGAEGNTIYF. In nucleotides, the CDR3 is TGTGCCAGCAGCTTAGTGTCAGGAGCGGAAGGAAACACCATATATTTT.

V gene TRBV29-1 combines with J gene TRBJ1-1; 9 bases fit TRBD1. The CDR3 sequence is 12 residues long. Germline trimming cut 7 bases from V and 4 bases from J; bases unmatched to any gene: 4. The V gene's germline CDR1 is SQVTM and CDR2 ANQGSEA. The CDR3 nucleotides are TGCAGCGGGGGACAGGGAGTCACTGAAGCTTTCTTT. The encoded protein is CSGGQGVTEAFF.